Each of the 22 T cell receptor beta chains below was sequenced from the same sample in a study of OX40 agonist ivuxolimab in advanced cancers. Data came from immunoSEQ multiplex PCR; TCRdb stores just in-frame clones and leaves some out. The sample contains around 80,000 clones, about 86% of which appear only once. Sequences were derived from CD4+ or CD8+ T cells sorted from blood, sampled in a trial of the OX40 agonist ivuxolimab. The receptors here all came from an adult with an advanced solid tumor such as melanoma, head and neck, liver or kidney cancer.

This chain joins TRBV6-4 and TRBJ1-4, with D possibly TRBD1 on 6 matching bases. V shed 6 bases and J shed 8 bases, with 13 bases lying between them. CDR3 length equals 13 residues. Germline V lookup: CDR1 MRHNA, CDR2 SNTAGT. The CDR3 coding sequence is TGTGCCAGCAGCCCAGTTACAGGGGAAAAACTGTTTTTT. This codes for CASSPVTGEKLFF.

The gene calls are TRBV6-5 and TRBJ2-2, with a tentative D call TRBD2 (6 bases). Germline CDR1 is MNHEY and CDR2 is SVGAGI. V was pared by 6 bases and J by 1 base, with 9 bases between. The CDR3 contains 14 residues. The CDR3 sequence is CASSWDWNTGELFF. The CDR3 DNA reads as TGTGCCAGCAGCTGGGACTGGAACACCGGGGAGCTGTTTTTT.

The CDR3 coding sequence is TGTGCCAGCAGCTTTCGGGGGGACTACCCGCAGTTCTTC. It encodes CASSFRGDYPQFF. This chain connects TRBV7-9 to TRBJ2-1, with 7 bases that match TRBD2. This CDR3 has 13 residues. J was trimmed by 12 bases and V by 3 bases; bases with no gene match: 8. Germline CDR1 and CDR2: SEHNR and FQNEAQ (reference sequence).

The J gene is TRBJ1-1, the V gene TRBV11-2; tentatively, D is TRBD1 (5 bases). Germline V gene lookup returns CDR1 SGHAT and CDR2 FQNNGV. V was pared by 5 bases and J by 0 bases, with 10 bases between. The CDR3 has 14 residues. CDR3 protein: CASSPQGVNTEAFF. CDR3 DNA: TGTGCCAGCAGCCCGCAGGGAGTGAACACTGAAGCTTTCTTT.

The chain couples TRBV6-1 to TRBJ1-4, with 8 bases matching TRBD1. The germline V gene has CDR1 MNHNS and CDR2 SASEGT. This CDR3 region has 16 residues. The V and J ends lost 0 bases and 0 bases, in that order; junction bases with no gene match: 0. CDR3 in DNA: TGTGCCAGCAGTGAAGCGACAGGGGCAACTAATGAAAAACTGTTTTTT. As protein: CASSEATGATNEKLFF.

The J gene is TRBJ2-3, the V gene TRBV10-1, with D unresolved. The CDR3 has 13 residues. Germline CDR1 WNHNN, CDR2 SYGVQD (reference sequence). The ends were cut back, 0 bases at V and 4 bases at J, with 5 bases in the middle. CDR3 loop: CASSESGADTQYF. The CDR3 DNA sequence: TGCGCCAGCAGTGAGTCGGGCGCAGATACGCAGTATTTT.

This clone was recorded only once. V usage is TRBV27 and J usage is TRBJ1-5, with no clear D. Germline V gives CDR1 MNHEY, CDR2 SMNVEV (reference sequence). The CDR3 loop spans 14 amino acids. V lost 5 bases and J lost 5, with 13 bases in between. CDR3 DNA: TGTGCCAGCAGTATAACCCCCTCGTATCAGCCCCAGCATTTT. Its protein is CASSITPSYQPQHF.

The rearrangement uses TRBV7-9 and TRBJ2-7; 7 positions agree with TRBD2. The V segment lost 2 bases and the J segment 5 bases; nucleotides outside the gene matches: 6. The CDR3 has 14 residues. CDR1 and CDR2 (germline): SEHNR, FQNEAQ (reference sequence). The CDR3 DNA is TGTGCCAGCAGCTTACTGCGGGGGTACGACGAGCAGTACTTC. It encodes CASSLLRGYDEQYF.

The CDR3 loop is CASGGQLSETQYF. As DNA, the CDR3 is TGTGCCAGCGGGGGGCAGTTGTCGGAGACCCAGTACTTC. The J gene is TRBJ2-5, the V gene TRBV19, with D possibly TRBD2 on 7 matching bases. V was shortened by 9 bases and J by 5 bases, with 16 bases between the two germline ends. The CDR3 covers 13 residues. Germline-derived CDR1 and CDR2 are LNHDA and SQIVND (reference sequence).

This chain links TRBV29-1 with TRBJ2-3; TRBD1 aligns across 10 bases. The CDR3 length is 13 residues. CDR1 SQVTM and CDR2 ANQGSEA come from the germline V gene. Germline trimming cut 3 bases from V and 4 bases from J; bases unmatched to any gene: 1. CDR3 amino acids: CSVDGQGADTQYF. Here the CDR3 DNA reads TGCAGCGTTGACGGACAGGGGGCAGATACGCAGTATTTT.

V gene TRBV19 combines with J gene TRBJ1-5; D possibly corresponds to TRBD1 (5 bases). V was trimmed by 6 bases and J by 0 bases, leaving 15 bases between them. This CDR3 region has 16 residues. Per the germline V gene, CDR1 is LNHDA and CDR2 is SQIVND (reference sequence). The CDR3 loop is CASRGSGTYSNQPQHF. The CDR3 DNA follows: TGTGCCAGTAGAGGTTCGGGGACCTATAGCAATCAGCCCCAGCATTTT. Full variable domain (rest looked up from reference TRBV19 and TRBJ1-5): DGGITQSPKYLFRKEGQNVTLSCEQNLNHDAMYWYRQDPGQGLRLIYYSQIVNDFQKGDIAEGYSVSREKKESFPLTVTSAQKNPTAFYLCASRGSGTYSNQPQHFGDGTRLSIL.

The J gene is TRBJ2-7, the V gene TRBV28; D unresolved. The CDR3 runs to 11 residues. Deletions cut 3 bases from V and 3 bases from J, with 3 bases between. Germline V CDR1 and CDR2: MDHEN, SYDVKM. CDR3 coding DNA: TGTGCCAGCAGTTTCAACTACGAGCAGTACTTC. It yields the protein CASSFNYEQYF.

The J gene is TRBJ1-2, the V gene TRBV19; D is unclear. Trimming took 4 bases from V and 8 from J, leaving 20 bases between them. Germline V gives CDR1 LNHDA, CDR2 SQIVND (reference sequence). The CDR3 spans 15 residues. CDR3: CASSRRLGRISGYTF. In DNA form, the CDR3 reads TGTGCCAGTAGTAGACGTCTGGGCAGGATATCGGGCTACACCTTC.

The V gene is TRBV10-1, the J gene TRBJ1-1; no definite D call. With 5 bases removed from V and 1 base from J, the gap between germline ends came to 2 bases. Germline V CDR1 and CDR2: WNHNN, SYGVQD (reference sequence). The CDR3 is 11 amino acids. CDR3: CASSWNTEAFF. CDR3 sequence (DNA): TGCGCCAGCAGTTGGAACACTGAAGCTTTCTTT.

Regarding this clone: A junction boundary mismatches the germline segment, possibly from a read error. J is TRBJ1-1 and V is TRBV12-5; D is possibly TRBD1 (6 bases). Germline CDR1 reads LGHNT; CDR2 reads FRNRAP. The CDR3 consists of 13 residues. Written as DNA, the CDR3 is TGTGCTAGTGGTTTTCAGGGGAACCCTGAAGCTTTCTTT. Protein: CASGFQGNPEAFF.

This chain joins TRBV2 and TRBJ1-2, with 7 bases matching TRBD1. The CDR3 loop spans 14 amino acids. Unmatched junction bases numbered 4, after V lost 1 base and J lost 5 bases. Germline V gene sequence: CDR1 SNHLY, CDR2 FYNNEI. The CDR3 region is CASSEDRGGYGYTF. The DNA of the CDR3 is TGTGCCAGCAGTGAAGACAGGGGAGGGTATGGCTACACCTTC.

The chain joins TRBV6-1 to TRBJ2-2, with 10 nucleotides matching TRBD2. The CDR3 has 16 residues. J gave up 7 bases and V 4 bases, and 9 bases lay outside the gene matches. Germline CDR1 and CDR2: MNHNS and SASEGT. The CDR3 sequence is CASSGAVAGGFGELFF. In DNA form, the CDR3 reads TGTGCCAGCAGTGGTGCTGTAGCGGGGGGTTTCGGGGAGCTGTTTTTT.

V gene TRBV7-3 combines with J gene TRBJ2-7, with TRBD2 as a possible D gene (5 bases). The ends were cut back, 5 bases at V and 6 bases at J, with 14 bases in the middle. Germline V lookup: CDR1 SGHTA, CDR2 FQGTGA. This CDR3 contains 13 residues. The DNA of the CDR3 is TGTGCCAGCAGCCCCAACGACTACCGCGAGCAGTACTTC. Translated, it gives CASSPNDYREQYF.

The CDR3 coding sequence is TGTGCCAGCAGCTTAGCAGGAGCTGGAAACACCATATATTTT. It encodes CASSLAGAGNTIYF. The V gene is TRBV7-9, the J gene TRBJ1-3; no clear D. Germline V gives CDR1 SEHNR, CDR2 FQNEAQ (reference sequence). The CDR3 consists of 14 residues. Trimming stripped 0 bases from V and 2 bases from J, with 5 bases between.

The genes are TRBV6-1 and TRBJ2-7; 7 nucleotides match TRBD2. The V and J ends lost 8 bases and 8 bases, in that order; junction bases with no gene match: 12. This CDR3 has 13 residues. Germline V gene lookup returns CDR1 MNHNS and CDR2 SASEGT. The CDR3 nucleotides are TGTGCCAGCTCCGAACGGGGGAGGGTGAAGCAGTACTTC. Its translation is CASSERGRVKQYF.

The chain recombines TRBV9 with TRBJ2-7, with TRBD1 matching over 7 bases. CDR3 length: 14 residues. V dropped 3 bases and J dropped 2; count of bases not matched to a gene: 5. Germline CDR1 reads SGDLS; CDR2 reads YYNGEE. The DNA of the CDR3 is TGTGCCAGCAGCGCGACAGGGTTCACCTACGAGCAGTACTTC. Protein product: CASSATGFTYEQYF.

The chain recombines TRBV7-3 with TRBJ2-2; 7 bases match TRBD1. Germline V gene lookup returns CDR1 SGHTA and CDR2 FQGTGA. The junction had 11 bases not matched to a gene; V was cut back by 5 bases and J by 5 bases. This CDR3 has 16 amino acids. In nucleotides, the CDR3 is TGTGCCAGCAGCCCATCCGCCCGACAGGGAACCGGGGAGCTGTTTTTT. This codes for CASSPSARQGTGELFF.